The sequence of this T cell receptor (beta chain) was determined in a study of STAT3 mutations in large granular lymphocyte leukemia (dated by TCRdb to between 2018 and 2021). Context from the whole study: In roughly half of the longitudinally sequenced T-LGLL patients, canonical activating STAT3 mutations were detected. Over half of the T-LGLL patients were given one or more immunosuppressive therapy regimens, and 40% of those treated had a hematologic response. To reconstruct clonal hierarchy and dynamics, serial deep sequencing of TCRbeta CDR3 and STAT3 was performed in patients with T-cell large granular lymphocyte leukemia. From an initial cohort of 207 LGL patients, fewer than 20 representative T-LGLL cases were picked for longitudinal TCRbeta and STAT3 sequencing. As controls, the study also included longitudinal sequencing of a couple of patients with natural killer LGL leukemia. On average, sequencing was done at around 4.2 time points per patient, with the number of samplings ranging from 2 to 8.

TCRbeta libraries were sequenced on an Illumina MiSeq, averaging roughly 41,000 productive templates per sample. Using multiplex PCR amplification, the immunoSEQ assay generated the TCRbeta CDR3 libraries. The authors processed their data as follows. Repertoire diversity was calculated as previously defined, with values near 0 taken to indicate extremely monoclonal samples. Entries here come from immuneACCESS through TCRdb and include only in-frame sequences with V and J called. Some clones fail to appear in such tables; in the studies checked, an unresolved V gene covers under half of the shortfall, and the cause of the remainder is unknown. V and J calls and clone size are those listed in that table; D and trimming were worked out from the DNA. In this sample the table shows roughly 14,000 clones, around nine tenths of which occur a single time. Of the sample, under 9% falls within the top ten clones.

Looking up the germline V gene yields CDR1 KGHSH and CDR2 LQKENI. Its CDR3 holds 15 amino acids, cysteine through phenylalanine. Just the 45-base CDR3 DNA is kept, in frame starting at base 1. V has 1 base trimmed and J has 4 bases trimmed; junction bases matching no gene number 3. DNA was extracted from blood mononuclear cells, and the same DNA was used for both TCR and STAT3 sequencing. A note on this clone: Its antigen is currently not known. Base qualities are not recorded, but no much larger clone differs from it by a single base.

What the authors observed across the whole study: At least one immunodominant TCRbeta clonotype was present in every T-LGLL patient, and multiple immunodominant subclonotypes appeared in about half of the T-LGLL patients. In about 35% of the 18 patients, TCR clonotype switching occurred after therapy, and every newly emerging clone was STAT3 wild type. Because no samples were available when a clone first appeared, clonal expansion had to be inferred from samplings taken at other points. Persisting codominant clonotypes in some patients meant a small but highly pathogenic clone may have been missed. Dominant TCR clone burden was found to exceed STAT3 mutant burden in several patients, suggesting that STAT3 mutation arose secondarily within a pre-expanded clone. Variable intervals between samplings and differing treatment regimens complicated linking therapy response to changes in TCR clonal burden.

The rearrangement combines TRBV18 with TRBJ2-1, with 8 bases aligning to TRBD2. The TCR comes from a woman in her forties or fifties with T-cell large granular lymphocyte leukemia. Some clones in this sample may be carry-over from other donors' samples. The age is the age at diagnosis. Material for sequencing was peripheral blood mononuclear cells. The CDR3 region has the sequence CASSPLTSGYNEQFF. The sequence in DNA is TGTGCCAGCTCACCACTCACTAGCGGTTACAATGAGCAGTTCTTC.